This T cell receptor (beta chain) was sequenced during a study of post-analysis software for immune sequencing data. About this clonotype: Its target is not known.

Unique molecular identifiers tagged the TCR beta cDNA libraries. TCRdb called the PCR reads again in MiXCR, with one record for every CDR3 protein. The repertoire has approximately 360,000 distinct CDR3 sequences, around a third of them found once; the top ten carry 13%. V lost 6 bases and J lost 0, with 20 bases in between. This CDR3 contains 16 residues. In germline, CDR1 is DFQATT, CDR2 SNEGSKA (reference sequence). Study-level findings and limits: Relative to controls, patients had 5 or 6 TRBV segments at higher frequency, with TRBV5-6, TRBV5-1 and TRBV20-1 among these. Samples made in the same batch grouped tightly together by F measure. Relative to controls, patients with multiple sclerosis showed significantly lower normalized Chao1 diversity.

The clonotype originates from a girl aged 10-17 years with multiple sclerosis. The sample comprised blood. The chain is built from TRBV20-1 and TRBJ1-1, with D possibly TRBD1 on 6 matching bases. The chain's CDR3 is CSALGDTGTLNTEAFF. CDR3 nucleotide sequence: TGCAGTGCCTTAGGGGATACAGGGACCCTGAACACTGAAGCTTTCTTT.